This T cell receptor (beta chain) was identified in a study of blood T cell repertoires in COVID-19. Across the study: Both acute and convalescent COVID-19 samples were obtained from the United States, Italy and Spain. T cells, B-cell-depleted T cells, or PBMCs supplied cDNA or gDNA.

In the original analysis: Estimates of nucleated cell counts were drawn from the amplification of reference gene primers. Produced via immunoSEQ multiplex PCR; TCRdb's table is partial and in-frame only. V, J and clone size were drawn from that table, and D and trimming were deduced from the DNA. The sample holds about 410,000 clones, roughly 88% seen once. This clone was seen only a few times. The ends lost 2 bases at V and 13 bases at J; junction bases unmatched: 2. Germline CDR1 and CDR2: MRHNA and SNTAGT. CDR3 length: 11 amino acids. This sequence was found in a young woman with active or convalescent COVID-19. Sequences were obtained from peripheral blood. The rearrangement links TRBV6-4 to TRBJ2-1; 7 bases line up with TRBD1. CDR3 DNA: TGTGCCAGCAGTGACGACAGGGACCAGTTCTTC. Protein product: CASSDDRDQFF.